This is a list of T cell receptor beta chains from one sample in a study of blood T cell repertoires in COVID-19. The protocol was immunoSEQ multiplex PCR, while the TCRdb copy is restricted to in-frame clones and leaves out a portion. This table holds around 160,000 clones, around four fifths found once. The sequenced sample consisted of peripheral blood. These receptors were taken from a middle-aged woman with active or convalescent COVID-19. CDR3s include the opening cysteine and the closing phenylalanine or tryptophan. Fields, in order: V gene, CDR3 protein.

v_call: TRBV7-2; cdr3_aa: CASSSRTGAIEETQYF
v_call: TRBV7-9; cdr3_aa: CASSSKTGMNTEAFF
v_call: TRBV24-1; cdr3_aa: CATSDPGTGSYNEQFF
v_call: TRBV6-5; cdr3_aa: CASSSWGGEKLFF
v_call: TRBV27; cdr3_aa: CASSFSPDRVTDTQYF
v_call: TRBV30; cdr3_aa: CAWSPVLDLYGYTF
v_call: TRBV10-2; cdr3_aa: CASSDMARGLGQPQHF
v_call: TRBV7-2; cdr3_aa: CASSLRGTEQFF
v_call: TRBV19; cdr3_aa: CASSIDRGGGARWTEAFF
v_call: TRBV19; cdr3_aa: CASSIPRGHYGYTF
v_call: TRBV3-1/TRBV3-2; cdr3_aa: CASSQANGLAGPGELFF
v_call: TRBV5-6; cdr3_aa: CASSLEGQGAYTEAFF
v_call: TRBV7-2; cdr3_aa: CASSFRMAGSSTDTQYF
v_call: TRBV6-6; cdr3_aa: CASSYLQIYGYTF
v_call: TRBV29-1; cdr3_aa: CSGGLNNEQFF
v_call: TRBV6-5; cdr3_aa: CASSYRRGQGAEAFF
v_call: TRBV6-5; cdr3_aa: CASSLGTGSKVGYTF
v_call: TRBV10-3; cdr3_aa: CAISGGQIYEQYF
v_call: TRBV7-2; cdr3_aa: CASSWYQGDPYNEQFF
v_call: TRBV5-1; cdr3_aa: CASRGGPSTNEKLFF